A single sample is the source of the 19 T cell receptor beta chains below, sequenced in a study of control samples from healthy donors and cancer patients. Profiled with immunoSEQ multiplex PCR; TCRdb holds only in-frame clones, not every one. The sample carries some 170,000 clones, roughly 95% recorded once. The sequenced sample consisted of blood. The receptors stem from a woman in her twenties or thirties in good health.

The chain carries TRBV19 and TRBJ1-2; 7 bases match TRBD1. CDR1 and CDR2 (germline): LNHDA, SQIVND (reference sequence). The CDR3 totals 16 residues. Trimming took 3 bases from V and 0 from J; bases not matched to a gene: 7. The CDR3 DNA sequence: TGTGCCAGTAGTATTTGGGACAGCAAGACTAACTATGGCTACACCTTC. It is translated as CASSIWDSKTNYGYTF.

V usage is TRBV6-7 and J usage is TRBJ2-2; a weak D match, TRBD1 (6 bases). TRBV6-7 belongs to the ORF category, with a function that is uncertain. The CDR3 totals 14 residues. Between the trimmed V and J ends, which lost 6 bases and 5 bases, there was a span of 13 bases. The CDR3 DNA sequence: TGTGCCAGCAGAGTGACAGGACAAACCGGGGAGCTGTTTTTT. Residues: CASRVTGQTGELFF.

This clone came up once. This chain connects TRBV9 to TRBJ2-3; D not certain. V was trimmed by 3 bases and J by 6 bases, leaving 11 bases between them. Germline V gene data show CDR1 as SGDLS and CDR2 as YYNGEE. The CDR3 is 13 residues long. Written as DNA, the CDR3 is TGTGCCAGCAGCGCTCCTGGCCGGGATACGCAGTATTTT. Protein product: CASSAPGRDTQYF. Drawing the rest from reference TRBV9 and TRBJ2-3, the complete variable domain is DSGVTQTPKHLITATGQRVTLRCSPRSGDLSVYWYQQSLDQGLQFLIQYYNGEERAKGNILERFSAQQFPDLHSELNLSSLELGDSALYFCASSAPGRDTQYFGPGTRLTVL.

This rearrangement joins TRBV18 to TRBJ2-5; TRBD1 matches at 9 bases. Germline lookup yields CDR1 KGHSH and CDR2 LQKENI. This CDR3 has 15 amino acids. V shed 6 bases and J 5 bases; nucleotides not matched to a gene: 10. The chain's CDR3 is CASSHGQGFVETQYF. The DNA for the CDR3 is TGTGCCAGCTCCCACGGACAGGGGTTTGTGGAGACCCAGTACTTC.

This chain uses TRBV7-9 with TRBJ2-2; D remains unclear. Germline V CDR1 and CDR2: SEHNR, FQNEAQ (reference sequence). The V end was cut by 0 bases, the J end by 7 bases, with 9 bases between. This CDR3 spans 14 amino acids. Here the CDR3 DNA reads TGTGCCAGCAGCTTAGCGGAGAGGCTCGGGGAGCTGTTTTTT. The encoded protein is CASSLAERLGELFF.

This clone was recorded once. The chain is built from TRBV4-1 and TRBJ1-1; weak D call: TRBD1 (5 bases). This CDR3 comprises 14 residues. Germline lookup yields CDR1 MGHRA and CDR2 YSYEKL. V lost 5 bases to trimming and J lost 0 bases, with 10 bases between them. Here the CDR3 DNA reads TGCGCCAGCAGCAGGGACGGAGTGAACACTGAAGCTTTCTTT. It translates to CASSRDGVNTEAFF.

The sample holds one count of this clone. V gene TRBV5-6 combines with J gene TRBJ1-4; 7 nucleotides agree with TRBD1. The J segment lost 7 bases and the V segment lost 3 bases, leaving 6 bases of the junction unmatched. The CDR3 extends over 14 amino acids. Germline lookup yields CDR1 SGHDT and CDR2 YYEEEE. CDR3 amino acids: CASSSGQFPEKLFF. The CDR3 coding sequence is TGTGCCAGCAGCTCGGGACAGTTTCCTGAAAAACTGTTTTTT.

The chain combines TRBV28 with TRBJ1-4; 7 nucleotides line up with TRBD1. The V and J ends lost 7 bases and 5 bases, in that order; junction bases with no gene match: 13. Germline assignment: CDR1 MDHEN and CDR2 SYDVKM. CDR3 length: 16 residues. CDR3 loop: CASIRSGGTDNEKLFF. CDR3 coding DNA: TGTGCCAGCATTCGAAGCGGTGGGACAGACAATGAAAAACTGTTTTTT. The whole variable domain, filled in from reference TRBV28 and TRBJ1-4, reads DVKVTQSSRYLVKRTGEKVFLECVQDMDHENMFWYRQDPGLGLRLIYFSYDVKMKEKGDIPEGYSVSREKKERFSLILESASTNQTSMYLCASIRSGGTDNEKLFFGSGTQLSVL.

The rearrangement joins TRBV7-9 to TRBJ1-5; D unresolved. The CDR3 sequence is 15 residues long. Trimming took off 3 bases at V and 1 base at J, with 10 bases between the two ends. The V gene's germline CDR1 is SEHNR and CDR2 FQNEAQ (reference sequence). The CDR3 sequence is CASSFEAGSNQPQHF. CDR3 coding DNA: TGTGCCAGCAGCTTCGAAGCCGGGAGCAATCAGCCCCAGCATTTT.

Comment on this clone: No conserved phenylalanine or tryptophan is present at the end of the CDR3, so a read error is the likely explanation. The chain is built from TRBV5-1 and TRBJ1-6, with TRBD1 as a possible D gene (6 bases). The V gene's germline CDR1 is SGHRS and CDR2 YFSETQ. V was trimmed by 3 bases and J by 10 bases, leaving 14 bases between them. The CDR3 is 14 residues long. The CDR3 DNA is TGCGCCAGCAGCTCACCCCCCAGGGGATCACCCCTCCACCTT. This codes for CASSSPPRGSPLHL.

This chain joins TRBV7-6 and TRBJ2-5; 11 nucleotides line up with TRBD2. The CDR3 consists of 15 residues. The V gene's germline CDR1 is SGHVS and CDR2 FNYEAQ. V lost 5 bases and J lost 2; bases outside the gene matches: 4. CDR3 nucleotides: TGTGCCAGCAGCCATAGCGGGGGGGGGCAAGAGACCCAGTACTTC. Protein product: CASSHSGGGQETQYF. The full variable domain, completed using reference TRBV7-6 and TRBJ2-5, is GAGVSQSPRYKVTKRGQDVALRCDPISGHVSLYWYRQALGQGPEFLTYFNYEAQQDKSGLPNDRFSAERPEGSISTLTIQRTEQRDSAMYRCASSHSGGGQETQYFGPGTRLLVL.

The chain joins TRBV7-9 to TRBJ2-2; a weak D match, TRBD1 (6 bases). CDR3 length: 16 residues. Germline V gene sequence: CDR1 SEHNR, CDR2 FQNEAQ (reference sequence). V lost 5 bases and J lost 4, with 17 bases in between. CDR3 sequence: CASSPPVQGFTGELFF. The CDR3 DNA follows: TGTGCCAGCAGCCCTCCCGTACAGGGCTTCACCGGGGAGCTGTTTTTT.

This sequence joins TRBV4-1 and TRBJ2-3; 7 bases are shared with TRBD1. Germline V gene sequence: CDR1 MGHRA, CDR2 YSYEKL. This CDR3 has 18 residues. The V gene end was trimmed by 2 bases and the J gene end by 6 bases; junction bases not matched to a gene: 17. CDR3 protein: CASSQLPQGQTLRDTQYF. The CDR3 DNA reads as TGCGCCAGCAGCCAACTCCCCCAGGGACAGACCCTGAGGGATACGCAGTATTTT.

CDR3 DNA: TGTGCCTGGACCACCGGGAGCTCCTATAATTCACCCCTCCACTTT. It codes for CAWTTGSSYNSPLHF. The V gene is TRBV30, the J gene TRBJ1-6, with unresolved D. V was trimmed by 4 bases and J by 0 bases, leaving 10 bases between them. This CDR3 is 15 amino acids long. In germline, CDR1 is GTSNPN, CDR2 SVGIG (reference sequence).

This chain links TRBV7-9 with TRBJ1-5; no clear D. Trimming left V 5 bases short and J 3 bases short, with 8 bases between. The CDR3 is 13 amino acids. The germline V gene has CDR1 SEHNR and CDR2 FQNEAQ (reference sequence). The CDR3 bases are TGTGCCAGCAGCCGAGAGGTCAATCAGCCCCAGCATTTT. Amino acids: CASSREVNQPQHF.

The chain has TRBV5-1 and TRBJ2-1; 12 nucleotides match TRBD2. This CDR3 contains 18 residues. Germline CDR1 reads SGHRS; CDR2 reads YFSETQ. J gave up 0 bases and V 4 bases, and 8 bases lay outside the gene matches. CDR3 region: CASSAGLAGLSSYNEQFF. Written as DNA, the CDR3 is TGCGCCAGCAGCGCCGGACTAGCGGGGCTGAGCTCCTACAATGAGCAGTTCTTC.

Sample share makes this clone medium-sized (0.01 to 0.1%). The V call is TRBV11-2, the J call TRBJ2-7; D possibly corresponds to TRBD1 (6 bases). This CDR3 has 18 residues. The V end was cut by 5 bases, the J end by 1 base, with 24 bases between. The germline gives CDR1 SGHAT, CDR2 FQNNGV. As DNA, the CDR3 is TGTGCCAGCAGCGACCGGACAGCCCGGGGAAAGGAATCCTACGAGCAGTACTTC. This translates into CASSDRTARGKESYEQYF.

This chain joins TRBV10-3 and TRBJ1-1; no clear D gene. The CDR3 covers 12 residues. CDR1 ENHRY and CDR2 SYGVKD come from the germline V gene. Trimming left V 6 bases short and J 2 bases short, with 7 bases between. CDR3 DNA: TGTGCCATCAGGCCAGATAACACTGAAGCTTTCTTT. Its translation is CAIRPDNTEAFF.

This chain's CDR3 is CASRPYINTEAFF. CDR3 nucleotides: TGTGCCAGCAGACCTTACATAAACACTGAAGCTTTCTTT. The chain recombines TRBV28 with TRBJ1-1; D is ambiguous. The V and J ends lost 6 bases and 2 bases respectively, with 10 bases between them. Germline CDR1 is MDHEN and CDR2 is SYDVKM. The CDR3 runs 13 residues.